This T cell receptor (beta chain) was identified in a study of cytomegalovirus exposure and HLA in healthy donors. Study-wide results and limits: There were some public TCRs occurring in many donors, but most TCR sequences were rare. Researchers reported that a few CMV-associated chains were confirmed in vitro as CMV antigen-specific.

In regard to this clone: Its specificity is unknown.

CDR3 length: 16 amino acids. CDR1 and CDR2 (germline): LGHNA, YSLEER. V lost 0 bases to trimming and J lost 5 bases; unmatched junction nucleotides: 8. PCR was performed using 60 Vbeta and 13 Jbeta primers. Assay: immunoSEQ multiplex PCR; the TCRdb copy retains only in-frame clones and omits some. The sample lists roughly 140,000 clones, almost 80% occurring once. Specimen: PBMCs. This chain connects TRBV4-3 to TRBJ2-7; 9 bases fit TRBD1. The sequence came from a male donor in good health and CMV-seronegative. CDR3: CASSQDPRQGVHEQYF. The CDR3 DNA is TGCGCCAGCAGCCAAGATCCTCGACAGGGGGTGCACGAGCAGTACTTC.